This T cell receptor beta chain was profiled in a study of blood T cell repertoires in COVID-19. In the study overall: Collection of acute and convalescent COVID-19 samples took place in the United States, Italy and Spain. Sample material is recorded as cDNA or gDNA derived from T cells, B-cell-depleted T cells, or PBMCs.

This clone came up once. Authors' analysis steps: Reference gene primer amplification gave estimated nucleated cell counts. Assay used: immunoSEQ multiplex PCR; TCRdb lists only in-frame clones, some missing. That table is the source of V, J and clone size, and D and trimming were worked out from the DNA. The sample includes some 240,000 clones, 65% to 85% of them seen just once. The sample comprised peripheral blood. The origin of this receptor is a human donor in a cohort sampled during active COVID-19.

CDR3 loop: CASSDTGPDTQYF. The CDR3 DNA follows: TGTGCCAGCAGTGACACAGGGCCAGATACGCAGTATTTT. This sequence joins TRBV6-6 and TRBJ2-3; maybe TRBD1 (6 bases). V was trimmed by 5 bases and J by 4 bases, leaving 10 bases between them. The CDR3 contains 13 residues. Germline V lookup: CDR1 MNHNY, CDR2 SVGAGI (reference sequence).